A selection of T cell receptor beta chains follows, all from one sample in a study of technical replicates of blood from a handful of donors. Libraries were prepared by immunoSEQ multiplex PCR; TCRdb keeps only in-frame clonotypes and omits some of them. This table has about 61,000 clones, roughly 86% appearing once. Sequenced sample: PBMCs. The receptors stem from a human donor in good health. Some clones in this sample may be carry-over from other donors' samples. Each CDR3 is given with its conserved first and last residue. A D gene is named only where the DNA matches it firmly. The size of a clone is reported for some rows only, either as once, few or many, or as a class for expanded clones.

clone_size	d_call	v_call	j_call	cdr3_nt	cdr3_aa
-	-	TRBV4-1	TRBJ1-5	TGCGCCAGCAGCCAAGGTGCGGGGGCTCAGCCCCAGCATTTT	CASSQGAGAQPQHF
-	-	TRBV6-4	TRBJ1-5	TGTGCCAGCAGTGAAATGGCAGGGTTGGGCAATCAGCCCCAGCATTTT	CASSEMAGLGNQPQHF
once	-	TRBV2	TRBJ1-2	TGTGCCAGCAGAAGACAGGAAACTGACTATGGCTACACCTTC	CASRRQETDYGYTF
-	TRBD2	TRBV7-3	TRBJ2-3	TGTGCCAGCAGCCTTCGCGGGAGTTCCCCAGATACGCAGTATTTT	CASSLRGSSPDTQYF
-	TRBD1	TRBV5-1	TRBJ2-3	TGCGCCAGCAGCCCCGGACAGGGAACAGATACGCAGTATTTT	CASSPGQGTDTQYF
-	-	TRBV5-4	TRBJ1-1	TGTGCCAGCAGCTTCGGTAGTTTGAACACTGAAGCTTTCTTT	CASSFGSLNTEAFF
-	TRBD2	TRBV6-1	TRBJ2-7	TGTGCCAGCAGTGTGACTAGCGGGGGGGCCTACGAGCAGTACTTC	CASSVTSGGAYEQYF
-	TRBD2	TRBV6-5	TRBJ2-7	TGTGCCAGCAGTTACTCGTCCGGTCTAGCGGACGAGCAGTACTTC	CASSYSSGLADEQYF
-	TRBD2	TRBV28	TRBJ2-7	TGTGCCAGCAGCCCAGCGGGACTAGCGAGCTACGAGCAGTACTTC	CASSPAGLASYEQYF
-	TRBD1	TRBV5-1	TRBJ1-2	TGCGCCAGCAGCTTGACAGGGGGCGATGGCTACACCTTC	CASSLTGGDGYTF
few	-	TRBV7-3	TRBJ1-5	TGTGCCAGCAGCCGAACGACGGGGAGGGGCATCACGCCCCAGCATTTT	CASSRTTGRGITPQHF
few	-	TRBV30	TRBJ2-1	TGTGCCTGGAGTAGGGACTCAGGACGGGAGCAGTTCTTC	CAWSRDSGREQFF
once	TRBD1	TRBV4-1	TRBJ2-1	TGCGCCAGCAGCCGAGGGACAGCCAATGAGCAGTTCTTC	CASSRGTANEQFF
-	TRBD2	TRBV29-1	TRBJ2-7	TGCAGCGTCACGCCGTGGGCGGGAGCAAATGAGCAGTACTTC	CSVTPWAGANEQYF
-	TRBD2	TRBV27	TRBJ2-7	TGTGCCAGCAGCGTAGCGGGAGTGAAGTCCTACGAGCAGTACTTC	CASSVAGVKSYEQYF
-	TRBD2	TRBV4-2	TRBJ2-1	TGTGCCAGCAGCCAAGTGGGAGCGGGAGGGCCTAACAATGAGCAGTTCTTC	CASSQVGAGGPNNEQFF
-	TRBD2	TRBV30	TRBJ2-7	TGTGCCTGGAGTGTAAGAAGTGGAAGGGGGCGGGAGGGCCTGGGCGAGCAGTACTTC	CAWSVRSGRGREGLGEQYF
-	TRBD1	TRBV28	TRBJ1-2	TGTGCCAGCAGGAGCCAGGGGGCTCACTATGGCTACACCTTC	CASRSQGAHYGYTF
once	TRBD2	TRBV9	TRBJ2-2	TGTGCCAGCAGCGCCGGACTAGCGGGGGGGCGAGGGGAGCTGTTTTTT	CASSAGLAGGRGELFF
few	-	TRBV19	TRBJ1-5	TGTGCCAGTAGTATCGGGGGGAGCAATCAGCCCCAGCATTTT	CASSIGGSNQPQHF
-	TRBD1	TRBV4-1	TRBJ2-7	TGCGCCAGCAGCCCCGGGAGCCACCGGGACAGGTACTACGAGCAGTACTTC	CASSPGSHRDRYYEQYF
-	TRBD1	TRBV5-1	TRBJ1-2	TGCGCCAGCAGCTCGACAGGGGACGCCTATGGCTACACCTTC	CASSSTGDAYGYTF
-	-	TRBV7-2	TRBJ1-1	TGTGCCAGCAGCCGAGCCGGGACTTCTCACACTGAAGCTTTCTTT	CASSRAGTSHTEAFF
-	-	TRBV18	TRBJ2-7	TGTGCCAGCGCAGGGGCAGGCGAGCAGTACTTC	CASAGAGEQYF
once	-	TRBV4-2	TRBJ2-3	TGTGCCAGCAGCCTTACAGTTTCAGATACGCAGTATTTT	CASSLTVSDTQYF
-	-	TRBV5-1	TRBJ1-6	TGCGCCAGCAGCTTGGAGACTAGCTCCTATAATTCACCCCTCCACTTT	CASSLETSSYNSPLHF
-	-	TRBV10-1	TRBJ2-7	TGCGCCAGCAGTGAATCCTCGCCGCGACAGCCGAAAAGCTCCTACGAGCAGTACTTC	CASSESSPRQPKSSYEQYF
once	-	TRBV9	TRBJ1-6	TGTGCCAGCAGCTTAAGGGGTACCTATAATTCACCCCTCCACTTT	CASSLRGTYNSPLHF
-	-	TRBV10-2	TRBJ2-2	TGCGCCAGCAGTTTTGCGGGAAACACCGGGGAGCTGTTTTTT	CASSFAGNTGELFF
-	TRBD2	TRBV5-7	TRBJ2-1	TGTGCCAGCAGCTCAGGGCCGGGACTAGCGGGAATCGATGAGCAGTTCTTC	CASSSGPGLAGIDEQFF
-	-	TRBV5-6	TRBJ1-3	TGTGCCAGCAGCTTGGTCGGGGGGCTCCCTGGAAACACCATATATTTT	CASSLVGGLPGNTIYF
-	TRBD2	TRBV7-3	TRBJ2-5	TGTGCCAGCAGCCCGCGGGGGGGGGCCCAAGAGACCCAGTACTTC	CASSPRGGAQETQYF
-	-	TRBV4-3	TRBJ1-3	TGCGCCAGCAGCCAAGGGGATCTGGTAGGGGACACCATATATTTT	CASSQGDLVGDTIYF
-	TRBD2	TRBV5-1	TRBJ2-7	TGCGCCAGCAGCCCCAGCGGGGGTTACTCCGAGCAGTACTTC	CASSPSGGYSEQYF
-	TRBD2	TRBV9	TRBJ2-7	TGTGCCAGCAGCCCTTACCTACGGGAGGGCTACGAGCAGTACTTC	CASSPYLREGYEQYF
-	TRBD1	TRBV7-9	TRBJ1-2	TGTGCCAGCAGCTTACTACAGGGGGATGGCTACACCTTC	CASSLLQGDGYTF
-	-	TRBV2	TRBJ2-3	TGTGCCAGCGTAGCTAGAGCCCACTGGTATTTT	CASVARAHWYF
-	TRBD2	TRBV19	TRBJ2-1	TGTGCCAGTAGTAACGAACCTCCGGGACTAGCGGGGAGCTCCTACAATGAGCAGTTCTTC	CASSNEPPGLAGSSYNEQFF
-	TRBD2	TRBV5-1	TRBJ2-3	TGCGCCAGCAGCTTGGGAGGGACTAGCGCCACAGATACGCAGTATTTT	CASSLGGTSATDTQYF
-	TRBD1	TRBV27	TRBJ2-3	TGTGCCAGCAGTCCGATCTGGGACAGAGATACGCAGTATTTT	CASSPIWDRDTQYF
-	-	TRBV5-1	TRBJ1-1	TGCGCCAGCAGCTTGGGGGGGGTGAGGAACACTGAAGCTTTCTTT	CASSLGGVRNTEAFF
-	TRBD2	TRBV9	TRBJ2-5	TGTGCCAGCAGCACGACTAGCGGGGGGGGCGAGACCCAGTACTTC	CASSTTSGGGETQYF
-	TRBD1	TRBV18	TRBJ1-6	TGTGCCAGCTCACCACTCCAGGGGGCGAATTCACCCCTCCACTTT	CASSPLQGANSPLHF
-	-	TRBV6-5	TRBJ2-7	TGTGCCAGCAGTCTAAGACAGGCAGGGGCCTACGAGCAGTACTTC	CASSLRQAGAYEQYF
-	TRBD1	TRBV18	TRBJ2-7	TGTGCCAGCTCACCACCGAATATTGGGACAGGGGGCGGCTACGAGCAGTACTTC	CASSPPNIGTGGGYEQYF